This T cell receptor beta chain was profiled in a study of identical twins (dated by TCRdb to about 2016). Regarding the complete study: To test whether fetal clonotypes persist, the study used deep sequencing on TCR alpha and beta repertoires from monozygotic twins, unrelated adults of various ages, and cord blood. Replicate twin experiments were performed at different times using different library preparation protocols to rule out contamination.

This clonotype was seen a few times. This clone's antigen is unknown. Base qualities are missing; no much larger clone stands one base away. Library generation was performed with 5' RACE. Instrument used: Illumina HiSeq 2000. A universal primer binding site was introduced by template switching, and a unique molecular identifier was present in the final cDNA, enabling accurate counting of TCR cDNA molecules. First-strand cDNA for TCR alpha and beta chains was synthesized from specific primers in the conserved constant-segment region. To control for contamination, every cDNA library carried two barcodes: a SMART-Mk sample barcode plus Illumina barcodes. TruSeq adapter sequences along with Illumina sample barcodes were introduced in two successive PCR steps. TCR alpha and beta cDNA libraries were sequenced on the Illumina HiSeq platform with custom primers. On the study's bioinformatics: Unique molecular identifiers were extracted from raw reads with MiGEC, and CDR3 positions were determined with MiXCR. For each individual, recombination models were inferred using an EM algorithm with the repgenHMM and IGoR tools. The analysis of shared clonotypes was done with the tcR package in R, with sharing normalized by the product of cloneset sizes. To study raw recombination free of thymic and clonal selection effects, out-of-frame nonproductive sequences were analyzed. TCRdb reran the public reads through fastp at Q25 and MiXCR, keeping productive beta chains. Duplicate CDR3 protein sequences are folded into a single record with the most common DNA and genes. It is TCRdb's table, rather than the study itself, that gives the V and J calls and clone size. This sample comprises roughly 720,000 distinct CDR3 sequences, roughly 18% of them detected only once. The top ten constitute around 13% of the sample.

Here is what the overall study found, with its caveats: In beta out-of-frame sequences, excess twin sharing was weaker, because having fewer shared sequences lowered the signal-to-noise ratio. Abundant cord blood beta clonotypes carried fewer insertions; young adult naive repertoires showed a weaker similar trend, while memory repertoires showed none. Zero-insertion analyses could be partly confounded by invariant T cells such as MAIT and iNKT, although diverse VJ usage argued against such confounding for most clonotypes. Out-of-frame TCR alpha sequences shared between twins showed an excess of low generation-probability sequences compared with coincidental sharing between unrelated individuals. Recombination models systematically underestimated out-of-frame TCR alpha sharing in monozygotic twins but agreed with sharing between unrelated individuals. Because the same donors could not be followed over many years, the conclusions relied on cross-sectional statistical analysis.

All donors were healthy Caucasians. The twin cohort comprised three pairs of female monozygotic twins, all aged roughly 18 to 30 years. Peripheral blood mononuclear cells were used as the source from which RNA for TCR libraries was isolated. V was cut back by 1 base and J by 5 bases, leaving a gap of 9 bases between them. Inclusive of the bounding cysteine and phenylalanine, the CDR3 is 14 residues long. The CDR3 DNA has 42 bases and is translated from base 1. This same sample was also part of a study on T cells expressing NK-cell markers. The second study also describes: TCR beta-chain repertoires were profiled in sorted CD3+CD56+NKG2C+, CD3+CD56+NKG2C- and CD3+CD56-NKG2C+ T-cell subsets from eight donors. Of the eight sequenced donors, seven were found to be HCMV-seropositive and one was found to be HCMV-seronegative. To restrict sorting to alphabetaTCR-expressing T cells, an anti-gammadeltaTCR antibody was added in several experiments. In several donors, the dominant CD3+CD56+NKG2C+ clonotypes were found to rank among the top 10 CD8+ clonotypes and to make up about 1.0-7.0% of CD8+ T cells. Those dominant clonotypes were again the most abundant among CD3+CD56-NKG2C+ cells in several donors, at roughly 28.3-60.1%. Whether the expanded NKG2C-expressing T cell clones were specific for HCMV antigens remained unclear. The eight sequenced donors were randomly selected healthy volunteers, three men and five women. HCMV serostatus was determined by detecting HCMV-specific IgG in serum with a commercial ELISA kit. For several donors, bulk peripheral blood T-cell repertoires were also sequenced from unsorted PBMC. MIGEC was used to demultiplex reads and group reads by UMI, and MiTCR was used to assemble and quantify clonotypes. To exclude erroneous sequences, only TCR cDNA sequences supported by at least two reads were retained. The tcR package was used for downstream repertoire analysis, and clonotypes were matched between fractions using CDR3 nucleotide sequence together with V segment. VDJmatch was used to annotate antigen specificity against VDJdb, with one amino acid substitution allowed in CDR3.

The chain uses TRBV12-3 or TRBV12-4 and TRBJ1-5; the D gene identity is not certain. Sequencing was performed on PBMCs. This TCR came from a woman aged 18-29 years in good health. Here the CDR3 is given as CASSLGQLYQPQHF. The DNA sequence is TGTGCCAGCAGTTTAGGACAATTGTATCAGCCCCAGCATTTT.